This T cell receptor beta chain was identified in a study of blood T cells in healthy people across ages. There were healthy Caucasian individuals from Russia, aged 6 to 90, serving as donors. Total RNA amounts of at least 6 micrograms were extracted per sample. This clonotype was seen a few times. The antigen remains undetermined. Germline V CDR1 and CDR2: SGHNT, YENEEA. CDR3 size: 17 residues. V dropped 5 bases and J dropped 0; count of bases not matched to a gene: 10. Study observations and caveats: As naive T cell percentage varied, TCR beta diversity correlated strongly with it.

A second roughly 6 to 11 cycle PCR used barcoded and J-beta primers. One entry per CDR3 protein results from TCRdb running MiXCR on the 5' RACE reads. The table includes 540,000 or so distinct CDR3 sequences, about 25% detected once. The clonotype comes from a woman aged 70 to 79 in good health. The sequencing input was blood. The chain is built from TRBV11-3 and TRBJ2-1, with 7 bases that match TRBD1. The chain's CDR3 is CASSRKGQLSSYNEQFF. For the CDR3, the DNA is TGTGCCAGCAGCCGTAAGGGACAGTTGAGCTCCTACAATGAGCAGTTCTTC.